The text below deals with one T cell receptor (beta chain). Per the original methods: The authors estimated nucleated cell counts from reference gene primer amplification. Assay: immunoSEQ multiplex PCR; the TCRdb copy retains only in-frame clones and omits some. V, J and clone size are those of that table, while D and trimming were read from the DNA. The sample carries about 160,000 clones, about four fifths recorded once. This record belongs to a study of blood T cell repertoires in COVID-19. Overall study context: Sites in the United States, Italy and Spain provided acute and convalescent COVID-19 samples. Nucleic acid was either cDNA or gDNA, and it came from T cells, B-cell-depleted T cells, or PBMCs.

This CDR3 contains 16 residues. Germline V CDR1 and CDR2: LNHDA, SQIVND (reference sequence). V lost 1 base to trimming and J lost 10 bases, with 20 bases between them. Sequencing was carried out using peripheral blood. This chain uses TRBV19 with TRBJ1-5; the D is unclear. This clonotype was obtained from a man younger than 30 with active or convalescent COVID-19. The CDR3 DNA is TGTGCCAGTAGTATAGGGCTTAACACCCCAGTGATACCCCAGCATTTT. Translating gives CASSIGLNTPVIPQHF. Using reference TRBV19 and TRBJ1-5 for the parts outside the CDR3, the full variable domain is DGGITQSPKYLFRKEGQNVTLSCEQNLNHDAMYWYRQDPGQGLRLIYYSQIVNDFQKGDIAEGYSVSREKKESFPLTVTSAQKNPTAFYLCASSIGLNTPVIPQHFGDGTRLSIL.